The 4 T cell receptor beta chains below all came from one sample that was sequenced in a study of shared clonotypes between healthy human individuals. Selected positively for CCR7 and CD45RO-negative, naive CD8 cells excluded terminally differentiated effector memory CD45RA+ cells. Sequencing used immunoSEQ multiplex PCR; TCRdb keeps in-frame clones, though not all of them. There are under 1 million clones in the sample; about 91% occur only once, and around 24% lies in the top ten. What was sequenced was naive CD8+ T cells sorted from blood. The receptors here all came from a man younger than 40 in good health.

V usage is TRBV4-1 and J usage is TRBJ1-5; D not certain. This CDR3 region has 14 residues. V lost 0 bases and J 2 bases, leaving 5 bases between the germline ends. Per germline, CDR1 MGHRA and CDR2 YSYEKL. The CDR3 protein is CASSQDRGNQPQHF. CDR3 in DNA: TGCGCCAGCAGCCAAGATCGGGGCAATCAGCCCCAGCATTTT.

The rearrangement joins TRBV19 to TRBJ1-2; 9 nucleotides match TRBD1. The germline CDR1 and CDR2 sequences are LNHDA and SQIVND (reference sequence). This CDR3 contains 12 residues. With V trimmed by 5 bases and J by 8 bases, 3 bases remained unmatched. CDR3 region: CASSFTGGGYTF. The CDR3 bases are TGTGCCAGTAGTTTCACAGGGGGCGGCTACACCTTC.

This clone was seen only once. This rearrangement joins TRBV28 to TRBJ1-2; D remains ambiguous. The V end lost 6 bases, the J end lost 1 base, and 21 bases lay between the germline ends. Germline values: CDR1 MDHEN, CDR2 SYDVKM. The CDR3 spans 17 residues. CDR3 coding DNA: TGTGCCAGCAGGGGCGTCTCCCCAGCAGGAAGTAACTATGGCTACACCTTC. This translates into CASRGVSPAGSNYGYTF.

The chain joins TRBV19 to TRBJ2-1; 11 bases line up with TRBD1. Germline CDR1 reads LNHDA; CDR2 reads SQIVND (reference sequence). The CDR3 spans 15 residues. Losses at the gene ends were 2 bases for V and 6 bases for J; bases not matched to a gene: 3. The CDR3 sequence: CASSINGQGANEQFF. DNA of the CDR3: TGTGCCAGTAGTATAAACGGACAGGGGGCCAATGAGCAGTTCTTC.